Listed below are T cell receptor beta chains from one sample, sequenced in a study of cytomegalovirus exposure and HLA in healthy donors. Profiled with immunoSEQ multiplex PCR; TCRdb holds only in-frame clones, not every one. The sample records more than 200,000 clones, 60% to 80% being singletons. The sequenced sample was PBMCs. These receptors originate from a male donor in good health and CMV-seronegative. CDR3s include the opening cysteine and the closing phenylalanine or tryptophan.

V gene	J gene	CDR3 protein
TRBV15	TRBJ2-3	CATSRDQTDTQYF
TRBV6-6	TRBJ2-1	CASSYSAGYYEQFF
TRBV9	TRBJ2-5	CASSLDIAGDQETQYF
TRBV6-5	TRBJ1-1	CASRRGLDRVTEAFF
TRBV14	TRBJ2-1	CASSRQATGLLYNEQFF
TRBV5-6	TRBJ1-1	CASGQAFPEEAFF
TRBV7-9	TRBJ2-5	CASSLVAGGPGETQYF
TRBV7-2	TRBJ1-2	CASSGGELGYGYTF
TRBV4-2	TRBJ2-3	CASRSGTEGYF
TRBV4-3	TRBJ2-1	CASSQDYRTSGQNEQFF
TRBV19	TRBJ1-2	CASSIVDRVGGYTF
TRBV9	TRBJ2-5	CASSVGAGGPETQYF
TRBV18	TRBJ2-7	CASSPAGPPNEQYF
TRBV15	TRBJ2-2	CATSRDNQGTGELFF
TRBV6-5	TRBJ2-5	CASSYTALQETQYF
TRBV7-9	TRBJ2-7	CASSYTSGGAYEQYF
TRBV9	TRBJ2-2	CASSVQQEVSGELFF
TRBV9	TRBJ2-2	CASSVVVGANSNTGELFF
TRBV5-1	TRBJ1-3	CASSFSGVSGNTIYF
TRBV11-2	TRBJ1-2	CASSLLRTVVGYTF
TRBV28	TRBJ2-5	CASSPSTSAATQYF
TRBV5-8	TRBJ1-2	CASSLTGPIGYGHTF
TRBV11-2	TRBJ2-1	CASSLEMGGYNEQFF
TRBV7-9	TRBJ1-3	CASSLGRLGNTIYF
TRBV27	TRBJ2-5	CASRHRTGPDIWTQYF
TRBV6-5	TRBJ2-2	CASSYSNPGELFF
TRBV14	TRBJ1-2	CASSQAGANYGYTF
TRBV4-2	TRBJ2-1	CASSEGLAPYNEQFF
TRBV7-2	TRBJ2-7	CASSFRQGARDEQYF
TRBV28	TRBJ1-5	CASRPPDSNQPQHF
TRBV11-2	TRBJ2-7	CASSVIPGQGGEQYF
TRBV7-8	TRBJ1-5	CASSSGGNQPQHF
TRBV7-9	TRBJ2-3	CASSPGIDTQYF
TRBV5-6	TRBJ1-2	CASSSGSFLGYTF
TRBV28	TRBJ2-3	CASVPGDYSTGGQYF
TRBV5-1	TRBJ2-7	CASSLMSGVGYEQYF
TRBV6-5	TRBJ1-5	CASSDRTNQPQHF
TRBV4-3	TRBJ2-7	CASSRASGTYEQYF
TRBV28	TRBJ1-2	CASTLLGHPLGGYTF
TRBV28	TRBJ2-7	CASSQAGGTYEQYF
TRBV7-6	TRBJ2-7	CASSLGPQGSEQYF